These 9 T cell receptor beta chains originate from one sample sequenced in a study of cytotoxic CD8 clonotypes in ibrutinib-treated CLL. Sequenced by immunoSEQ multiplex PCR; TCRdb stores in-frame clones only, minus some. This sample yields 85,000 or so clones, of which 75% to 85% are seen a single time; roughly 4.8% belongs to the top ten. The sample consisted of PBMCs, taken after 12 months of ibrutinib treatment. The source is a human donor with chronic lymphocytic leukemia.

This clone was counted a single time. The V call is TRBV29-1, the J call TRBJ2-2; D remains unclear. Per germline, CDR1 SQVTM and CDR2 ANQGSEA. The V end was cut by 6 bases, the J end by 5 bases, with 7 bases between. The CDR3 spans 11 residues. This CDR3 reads CSVPVTGELFF. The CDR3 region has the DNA TGCAGCGTCCCGGTGACCGGGGAGCTGTTTTTT.

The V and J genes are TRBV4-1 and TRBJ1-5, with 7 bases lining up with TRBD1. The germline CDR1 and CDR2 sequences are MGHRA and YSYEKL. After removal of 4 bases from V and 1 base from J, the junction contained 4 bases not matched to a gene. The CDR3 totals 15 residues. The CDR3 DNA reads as TGCGCCAGCAGCCGAGGGACAGCAAGCAATCAGCCCCAGCATTTT. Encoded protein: CASSRGTASNQPQHF.

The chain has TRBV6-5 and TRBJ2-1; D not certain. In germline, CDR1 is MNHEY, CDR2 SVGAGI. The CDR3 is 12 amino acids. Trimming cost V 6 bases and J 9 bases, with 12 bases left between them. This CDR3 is CASSPTWGEQFF. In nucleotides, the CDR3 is TGTGCCAGCAGCCCTACTTGGGGTGAGCAGTTCTTC.

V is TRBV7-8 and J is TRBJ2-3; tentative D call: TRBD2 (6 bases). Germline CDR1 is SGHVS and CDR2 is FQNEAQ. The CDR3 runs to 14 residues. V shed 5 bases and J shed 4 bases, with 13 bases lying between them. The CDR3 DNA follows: TGTGCCAGCAGCGTAACCACGGGGGCAGATACGCAGTATTTT. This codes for CASSVTTGADTQYF.

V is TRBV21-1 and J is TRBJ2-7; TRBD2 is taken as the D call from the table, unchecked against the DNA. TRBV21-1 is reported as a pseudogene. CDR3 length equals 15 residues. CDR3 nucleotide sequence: TGTGCCAGCCCAGCATTGGCCAGCGGGGGGTCCGAGCAGTACTTC. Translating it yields CASPALASGGSEQYF.

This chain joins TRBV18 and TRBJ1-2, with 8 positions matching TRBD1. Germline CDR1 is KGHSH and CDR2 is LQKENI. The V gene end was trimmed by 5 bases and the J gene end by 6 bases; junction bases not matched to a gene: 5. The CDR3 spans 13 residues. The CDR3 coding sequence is TGTGCCAGCTCAGGGGACAGGTCGGATGGCTACACCTTC. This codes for CASSGDRSDGYTF. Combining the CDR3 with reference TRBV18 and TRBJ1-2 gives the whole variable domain NAGVMQNPRHLVRRRGQEARLRCSPMKGHSHVYWYRQLPEEGLKFMVYLQKENIIDESGMPKERFSAEFPKEGPSILRIQQVVRGDSAAYFCASSGDRSDGYTFGSGTRLTVV.

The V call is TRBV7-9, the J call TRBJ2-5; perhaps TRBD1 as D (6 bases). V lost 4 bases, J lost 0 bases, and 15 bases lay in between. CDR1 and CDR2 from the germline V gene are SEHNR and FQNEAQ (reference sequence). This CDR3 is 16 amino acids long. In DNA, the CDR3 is TGTGCCAGCAGCTCCCCGGACAGAACGTACCAAGAGACCCAGTACTTC. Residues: CASSSPDRTYQETQYF.

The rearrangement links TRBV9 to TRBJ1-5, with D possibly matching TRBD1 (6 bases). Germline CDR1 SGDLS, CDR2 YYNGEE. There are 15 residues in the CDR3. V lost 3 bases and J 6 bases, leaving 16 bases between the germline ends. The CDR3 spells CASSEGEGGGQPQHF. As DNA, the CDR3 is TGTGCCAGCAGCGAGGGGGAAGGGGGTGGTCAGCCCCAGCATTTT.

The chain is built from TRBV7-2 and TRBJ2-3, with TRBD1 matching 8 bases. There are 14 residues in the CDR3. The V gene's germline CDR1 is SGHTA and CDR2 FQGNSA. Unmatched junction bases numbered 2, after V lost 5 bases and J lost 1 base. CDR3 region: CASSGRGRTDTQYF. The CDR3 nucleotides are TGTGCCAGCAGCGGCAGGGGGCGCACAGATACGCAGTATTTT. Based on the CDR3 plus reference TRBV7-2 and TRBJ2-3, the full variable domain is GAGVSQSPSNKVTEKGKDVELRCDPISGHTALYWYRQSLGQGLEFLIYFQGNSAPDKSGLPSDRFSAERTGGSVSTLTIQRTQQEDSAVYLCASSGRGRTDTQYFGPGTRLTVL.